The clone carrying this T cell receptor (beta chain) was recorded a few times. The V segment lost 1 base and the J segment 0 bases; nucleotides outside the gene matches: 2. This CDR3 comprises 17 residues. Germline V gene lookup returns CDR1 LGHDT and CDR2 YNNKEL (reference sequence). The sample originates from a study of blood T cell repertoires in COVID-19. The protocol was immunoSEQ multiplex PCR, while the TCRdb copy is restricted to in-frame clones and leaves out a portion. The sample has around 70,000 clones; approximately 86% are singletons. Input material: peripheral blood. The V and J genes are TRBV3-1 (or the pseudogene TRBV3-2) and TRBJ2-3, with TRBD2 identical over 12 bases. This sequence was found in a human donor in a cohort sampled during active COVID-19. As DNA, the CDR3 is TGTGCCAGCAGCCAAGGGACTAGCGGGGTGAGCACAGATACGCAGTATTTT. Its protein is CASSQGTSGVSTDTQYF.